Shown below are 10 T cell receptor beta chains from a single sample sequenced in a study of T cells in Graves' hyperthyroidism and ophthalmopathy. Amplified regions were TCR beta CDR3 sequences from RNA transcripts. A set of HTBI primers served as the primers for a first-round RT-PCR of the TCR CDR3. TCRdb used MiXCR to reprocess the multiplex PCR reads, holding one entry per CDR3 protein. Here the sample spans hundreds of thousands of distinct CDR3 sequences, roughly 15% being singletons. The specimen was blood. Receptors originate from a woman aged 45-65 years with Graves' ophthalmopathy.

In its sample, this clonotype was seen a few times. The chain links TRBV6-2 or TRBV6-3 to TRBJ1-5, with D maybe TRBD1 (5 bases). Trimming took 0 bases from V and 2 from J, leaving 17 bases between them. Looked up from germline, CDR1 is MNHEY and CDR2 is SVGEGT. The CDR3 length is 18 residues. In DNA, the CDR3 is TGTGCCAGCAGTTACTCGAAAGGGGAGGTGTATGGCAATCAGCCCCAGCATTTT. Translating it yields CASSYSKGEVYGNQPQHF.

V is TRBV6-4 and J is TRBJ1-3; no definite D call. The germline gives CDR1 MRHNA, CDR2 SNTAGT. Trimming shortened V by 0 bases and J by 4 bases, and 13 bases separated the two germline ends. The CDR3 is made up of 16 amino acids. The CDR3 region has the DNA TGTGCCAGCAGTGACTCTGGCAGGAGGTCCGGAAACACCATATATTTT. Translating gives CASSDSGRRSGNTIYF.

The V call is TRBV10-3, the J call TRBJ2-2; 7 bases match TRBD1. The CDR3 extends over 14 amino acids. V gave up 7 bases and J gave up 2 bases; unmatched junction bases: 4. Germline CDR1 is ENHRY and CDR2 is SYGVKD. As DNA, the CDR3 is TGTGCCATCAACCGGGACAGCAACACCGGGGAGCTGTTTTTT. Encoded protein: CAINRDSNTGELFF.

In this sample, this clonotype turned up many times. The rearrangement links TRBV7-2 to TRBJ2-5; TRBD2 matches 10 bases. Germline V gene lookup returns CDR1 SGHTA and CDR2 FQGNSA. CDR3 length: 14 amino acids. The J segment lost 3 bases and the V segment lost 5 bases, leaving 3 bases of the junction unmatched. The CDR3 spells CASSPGLAEETQYF. The CDR3 region has the DNA TGTGCCAGCAGCCCCGGACTAGCGGAAGAGACCCAGTACTTC.

This clonotype came up a few times. The CDR3 region is CSVEEVVGAGVSTGELFF. CDR3 bases: TGCAGCGTTGAAGAGGTAGTCGGAGCGGGAGTCTCCACCGGGGAGCTGTTTTTT. V is TRBV29-1 and J is TRBJ2-2; TRBD2 matches at 8 bases. The germline V gene encodes CDR1 SQVTM and CDR2 ANQGSEA. The CDR3 has 18 residues. V was pared by 0 bases and J by 4 bases, with 13 bases of the junction left unmatched.

This clonotype turned up a few times. Since a much larger clone is just one base distant, this may be a read error. The chain is built from TRBV2 and TRBJ2-7, with 13 nucleotides matching TRBD2. CDR3 length: 16 residues. V trimming: 7 bases; J trimming: 2 bases; junction bases outside the gene matches: 8. Germline V gene data show CDR1 as SNHLY and CDR2 as FYNNEI. The CDR3 protein is CASNDTSGRATYEQYF. Here the CDR3 DNA reads TGTGCCAGCAATGATACTAGCGGGAGGGCTACCTACGAGCAGTACTTC. Full variable domain (outside the CDR3, taken from reference TRBV2 and TRBJ2-7): EPEVTQTPSHQVTQMGQEVILRCVPISNHLYFYWYRQILGQKVEFLVSFYNNEISEKSEIFDDQFSVERPDGSNFTLKIRSTKLEDSAMYFCASNDTSGRATYEQYFGPGTRLTVT.

A few counts support this clonotype. This chain joins TRBV9 and TRBJ2-7; 13 bases match TRBD2. The CDR3 runs 16 residues. V lost 5 bases and J lost 5; bases outside the gene matches: 10. CDR1 is SGDLS and CDR2 is YYNGEE in the germline V gene. Here the CDR3 DNA reads TGTGCCAGCAGTTTACTAGCGGGAGGGCCGATGGACGAGCAGTACTTC. Its translation: CASSLLAGGPMDEQYF.

This clonotype was detected ten times or more. The rearrangement joins TRBV28 to TRBJ1-2, with D unresolved. The germline V gene encodes CDR1 MDHEN and CDR2 SYDVKM. Deletions cut 3 bases from V and 5 bases from J, with 7 bases between. The CDR3 has 12 residues. CDR3 amino acids: CASSFMGYGYTF. CDR3 in DNA: TGTGCCAGCAGTTTTATGGGGTATGGCTACACCTTC.

The J gene is TRBJ2-7, the V gene TRBV7-9; D is undetermined. This CDR3 comprises 12 residues. Looked up from germline, CDR1 is SEHNR and CDR2 is FQNEAQ (reference sequence). Trimming removed 2 bases at V and 3 bases at J, with 5 bases between. The CDR3 spells CASSLKFYEQYF. DNA of the CDR3: TGTGCCAGCAGCTTAAAGTTCTACGAGCAGTACTTC. The full variable domain, its missing parts supplied by reference TRBV7-9 and TRBJ2-7, is DTGVSQNPRHKITKRGQNVTFRCDPISEHNRLYWYRQTLGQGPEFLTYFQNEAQLEKSRLLSDRFSAERPKGSFSTLEIQRTEQGDSAMYLCASSLKFYEQYFGPGTRLTVT.

The rearrangement uses TRBV4-3 and TRBJ1-4; D is possibly TRBD1 (6 bases). Germline values: CDR1 LGHNA, CDR2 YSLEER. V lost 0 bases, J lost 0 bases, and 11 bases lay in between. This CDR3 has 17 residues. CDR3 in amino acids: CASSQDRRGPTNEKLFF. The CDR3 DNA follows: TGCGCCAGCAGCCAAGATCGACGGGGGCCAACTAATGAAAAACTGTTTTTT.